Listed below are T cell receptor beta chains from one sample, sequenced in a study of T cell responses to AZD1222 COVID-19 vaccine. The protocol was immunoSEQ multiplex PCR, while the TCRdb copy is restricted to in-frame clones and leaves out a portion. Altogether around 140,000 clones are present, 75% to 95% being singletons, with the ten largest covering approximately 2%. The sequencing used peripheral blood, collected 28 days after the second AZD1222 dose. These receptor sequences come from an adult who received the AZD1222 COVID-19 vaccine. The CDR3 runs from the conserved cysteine through the conserved F or W. A D gene is named only where the DNA matches it firmly. A row's size may be missing; if present it is once, few, many or a size class.

clone size | J gene | CDR3 length | V gene | D gene | CDR3 DNA | CDR3 protein
once | TRBJ2-3 | 12 | TRBV5-1 | NA | TGCGCCAGCAGCTCGGAGTCAGATACGCAGTATTTT | CASSSESDTQYF
NA | TRBJ1-1 | 12 | TRBV19 | TRBD1 | TGTGCCAGCCGGGACAGGGCGACTGAAGCTTTCTTT | CASRDRATEAFF
once | TRBJ2-3 | 12 | TRBV10-3 | NA | TGTGCCATCAGTGGACATCAGGATACGCAGTATTTT | CAISGHQDTQYF
NA | TRBJ2-2 | 16 | TRBV5-4 | NA | TGTGCCAGCAGCTTAGACTACCGCAGTGGTCCCGGGGAGCTGTTTTTT | CASSLDYRSGPGELFF
NA | TRBJ2-1 | 16 | TRBV19 | TRBD2 | TGTGCCAGTAGTACCCGGACTAGCGGGAGTTTTAGTGAGCAGTTCTTC | CASSTRTSGSFSEQFF
once | TRBJ1-6 | 13 | TRBV5-1 | NA | TGCGCCAGCAGGGAGGCTATAAATTCACCCCTCCACTTT | CASREAINSPLHF
NA | TRBJ2-7 | 14 | TRBV7-9 | NA | TGTGCCAGCAGCTTAGGGGTTTTAGGCATGGAGCAGTACTTC | CASSLGVLGMEQYF
NA | TRBJ1-2 | 14 | TRBV19 | NA | TGTGCCAGTAGTATAGCCGGGGGCCCCTATGGCTACACCTTC | CASSIAGGPYGYTF
NA | TRBJ1-5 | 14 | TRBV7-9 | NA | TGTGCCAGCAGTTATGACGGTGACTATCAGCCCCAGCATTTT | CASSYDGDYQPQHF
NA | TRBJ1-4 | 16 | TRBV18 | TRBD1 | TGTGCCAGCTCACCAGCAGGGGGGCCGTTTAATGAAAAACTGTTTTTT | CASSPAGGPFNEKLFF
NA | TRBJ2-1 | 18 | TRBV11-3 | TRBD1 | TGTGCCAGCAGCTTAGAGATTGGAACCGGGACAGGCGTTAATGAGCAGTTCTTC | CASSLEIGTGTGVNEQFF
NA | TRBJ1-3 | 15 | TRBV5-5 | NA | TGTGCCAGCAGCTTAAACCCCAGCTCTGGAAACACCATATATTTT | CASSLNPSSGNTIYF
NA | TRBJ2-1 | 13 | TRBV19 | TRBD1 | TGTGCCAGTAGTGCGGACAGGGACAATGAGCAGTTCTTC | CASSADRDNEQFF
once | TRBJ1-2 | 14 | TRBV30 | NA | TGTGCCTGGAGCCTGGGGAGGGGTCATGGAGGCTACACCTTC | CAWSLGRGHGGYTF
NA | TRBJ1-1 | 14 | TRBV4-1 | NA | TGCGCCAGCAGCCAGGAGGGGTTCAACACTGAAGCTTTCTTT | CASSQEGFNTEAFF
NA | TRBJ1-4 | 17 | TRBV7-2 | NA | TGTGCCAGCAGTCCCGGTCCCGAGATTGCAACTAATGAAAAACTGTTTTTT | CASSPGPEIATNEKLFF
NA | TRBJ1-1 | 14 | TRBV4-1 | TRBD1 | TGCGCCAGCAGCCCGACAGGGGGTACTCCTGAAGCTTTCTTT | CASSPTGGTPEAFF
NA | TRBJ1-1 | 13 | TRBV7-7 | NA | TGTGCTAGCAGCGCCCGACAGAACACTGAAGCTTTCTTT | CASSARQNTEAFF
once | TRBJ1-4 | 14 | TRBV7-2 | NA | TGTGCCAGCAGTCCAGAGTCCGACCGTGAAAAACTGTTTTTT | CASSPESDREKLFF
once | TRBJ2-5 | 15 | TRBV19 | NA | TGTGCCAGTAGAAGGCAATCCGACTACCAAGAGACCCAGTACTTC | CASRRQSDYQETQYF
NA | TRBJ1-5 | 14 | TRBV6-5 | NA | TGTGCCAGCGGCCGGGGACGGAACAATCAGCCCCAGCATTTT | CASGRGRNNQPQHF
NA | TRBJ2-1 | 15 | TRBV28 | NA | TGTGCCAGCAGCCCGGGGACCCAGGGACAAAATGAGCAGTTCTTC | CASSPGTQGQNEQFF
NA | TRBJ2-6 | 18 | TRBV4-2 | NA | TGTGCCAGCAGCCCCCACGAGGGGGGGGTCTCTGGGGCCAACGTCCTGACTTTC | CASSPHEGGVSGANVLTF
NA | TRBJ2-1 | 14 | TRBV19 | NA | TGTGCCAGTACCCTAGGCAGCTTCCCCAATGAGCAGTTCTTC | CASTLGSFPNEQFF
NA | TRBJ2-5 | 12 | TRBV24-1 | NA | TGTGCCACCAGTGAGGCAGCCGGGACCCAGTACTTC | CATSEAAGTQYF
NA | TRBJ1-1 | 16 | TRBV5-1 | TRBD1 | TGCGCCAGCAGCTTGGGACAGGGGAGGATGTGGACTGAAGCTTTCTTT | CASSLGQGRMWTEAFF
once | TRBJ1-3 | 15 | TRBV6-5 | TRBD1 | TGTGCCAGCATAATGGGACAGGGGGCTGGAGACACCATATATTTT | CASIMGQGAGDTIYF
few | TRBJ1-1 | 15 | TRBV20-1 | TRBD1 | TGCAGTGCTAGTAAGACAGGGGGCGCCGGCACTGAAGCTTTCTTT | CSASKTGGAGTEAFF